The following is a T cell receptor (beta chain) sequence with its context. Its antigen is undetermined. Sample-barcoded 5' priming and a J-beta primer mix drove a second PCR of roughly 6 to 12 cycles. TCRdb re-called the 5' RACE reads with MiXCR, one entry per CDR3 protein. The table records 800,000 to 950,000 distinct CDR3 sequences, around 48% of them present only once. These data come from a study of blood T cells in healthy people across ages. Study results and caveats: Reliance upon unsorted PBMCs precluded definitive naive versus antigen-experienced comparison.

Germline V gives CDR1 SQVTM, CDR2 ANQGSEA. This CDR3 region has 13 residues. With V trimmed by 7 bases and J by 0 bases, 5 bases remained unmatched. The individuals who served as donors were healthy Caucasians living in Russia, aged roughly 6 to 100. The sequencing input was blood. This sequence was found in a man aged 25-40 years in good health. V usage is TRBV29-1 and J usage is TRBJ2-5; 7 positions agree with TRBD1. The CDR3 coding sequence is TGCAGCGGAGGGGACAGAGACCAAGAGACCCAGTACTTC. Its translation: CSGGDRDQETQYF.